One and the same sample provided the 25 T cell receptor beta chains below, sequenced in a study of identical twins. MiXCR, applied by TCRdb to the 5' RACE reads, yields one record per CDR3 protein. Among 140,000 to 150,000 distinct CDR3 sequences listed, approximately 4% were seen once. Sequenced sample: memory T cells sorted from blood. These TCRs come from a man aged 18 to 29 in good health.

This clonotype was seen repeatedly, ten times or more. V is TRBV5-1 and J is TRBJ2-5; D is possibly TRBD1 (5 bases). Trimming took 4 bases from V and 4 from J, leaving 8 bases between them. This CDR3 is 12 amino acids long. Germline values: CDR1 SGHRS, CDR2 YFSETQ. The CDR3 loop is CASSPRGETQYF. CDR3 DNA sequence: TGCGCCAGCAGCCCAAGGGGAGAGACCCAGTACTTC.

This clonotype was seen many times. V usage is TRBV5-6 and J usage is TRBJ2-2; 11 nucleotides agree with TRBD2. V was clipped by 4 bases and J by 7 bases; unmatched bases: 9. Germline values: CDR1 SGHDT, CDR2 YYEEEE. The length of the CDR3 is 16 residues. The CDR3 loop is CASSTSSGRFGGELFF. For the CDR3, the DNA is TGTGCCAGCAGCACTTCTAGCGGGAGGTTCGGCGGGGAGCTGTTTTTT. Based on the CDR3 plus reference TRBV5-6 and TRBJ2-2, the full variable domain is DAGVTQSPTHLIKTRGQQVTLRCSPKSGHDTVSWYQQALGQGPQFIFQYYEEEERQRGNFPDRFSGHQFPNYSSELNVNALLLGDSALYLCASSTSSGRFGGELFFGEGSRLTVL.

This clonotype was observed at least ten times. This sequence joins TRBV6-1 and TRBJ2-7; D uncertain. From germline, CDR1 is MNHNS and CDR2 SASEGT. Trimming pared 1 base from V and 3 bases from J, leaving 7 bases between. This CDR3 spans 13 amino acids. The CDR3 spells CASSEVQIYEQYF. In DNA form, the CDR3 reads TGTGCCAGCAGTGAAGTACAGATCTACGAGCAGTACTTC.

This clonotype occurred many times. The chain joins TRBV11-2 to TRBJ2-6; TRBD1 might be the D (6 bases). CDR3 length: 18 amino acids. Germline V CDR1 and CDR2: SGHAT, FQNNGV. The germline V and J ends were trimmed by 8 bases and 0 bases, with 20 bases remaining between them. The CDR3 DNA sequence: TGTGCCAGCCAAATCGGACAGACCTCATACTCTGGGGCCAACGTCCTGACTTTC. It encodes CASQIGQTSYSGANVLTF.

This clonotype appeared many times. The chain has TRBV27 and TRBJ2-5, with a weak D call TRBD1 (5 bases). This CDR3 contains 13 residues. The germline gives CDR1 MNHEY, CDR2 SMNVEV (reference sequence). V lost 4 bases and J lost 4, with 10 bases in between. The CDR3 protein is CASSSQGTETQYF. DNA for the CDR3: TGTGCCAGCAGTTCTCAGGGTACAGAGACCCAGTACTTC.

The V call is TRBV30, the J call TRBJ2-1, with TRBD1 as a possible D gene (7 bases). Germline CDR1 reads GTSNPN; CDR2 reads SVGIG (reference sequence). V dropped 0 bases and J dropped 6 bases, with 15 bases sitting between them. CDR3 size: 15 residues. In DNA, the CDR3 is TGTGCCTGGAGTGTATGGAGGGGGCGCGTCAATGAGCAGTTCTTC. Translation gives CAWSVWRGRVNEQFF.

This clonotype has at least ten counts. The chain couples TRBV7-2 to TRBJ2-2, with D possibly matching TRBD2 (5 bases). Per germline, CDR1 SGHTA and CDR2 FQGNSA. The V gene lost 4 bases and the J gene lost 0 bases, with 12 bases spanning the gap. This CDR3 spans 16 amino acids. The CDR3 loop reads CASSWSSLANTGELFF. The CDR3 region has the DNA TGTGCCAGCAGCTGGTCGTCACTAGCGAACACCGGGGAGCTGTTTTTT.

The CDR3 is CASSVVQAANTGELFF. The CDR3 DNA reads as TGTGCCAGCAGCGTAGTTCAGGCAGCGAACACCGGGGAGCTGTTTTTT. The rearrangement links TRBV9 to TRBJ2-2; no firm D call. The CDR3 has 16 residues. Deletions cut 0 bases from V and 0 bases from J, with 9 bases between. Germline CDR1 and CDR2: SGDLS and YYNGEE.

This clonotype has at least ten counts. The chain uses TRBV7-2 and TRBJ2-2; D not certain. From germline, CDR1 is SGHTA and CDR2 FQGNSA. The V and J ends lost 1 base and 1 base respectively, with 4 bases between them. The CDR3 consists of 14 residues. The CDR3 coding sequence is TGTGCCAGCAGCTTAGAACGGAACACCGGGGAGCTGTTTTTT. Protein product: CASSLERNTGELFF.

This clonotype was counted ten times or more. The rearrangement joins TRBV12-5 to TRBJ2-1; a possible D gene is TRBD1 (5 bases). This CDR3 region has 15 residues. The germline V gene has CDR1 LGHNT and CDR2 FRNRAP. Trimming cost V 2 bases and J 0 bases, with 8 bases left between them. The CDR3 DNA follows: TGTGCTAGTGGTTTGACAGGCAGCTCCTACAATGAGCAGTTCTTC. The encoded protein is CASGLTGSSYNEQFF.

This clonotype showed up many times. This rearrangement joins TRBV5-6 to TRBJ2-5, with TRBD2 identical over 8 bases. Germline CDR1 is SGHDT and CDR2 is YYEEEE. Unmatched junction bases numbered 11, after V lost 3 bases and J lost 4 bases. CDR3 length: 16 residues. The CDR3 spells CASSSVLAEEGETQYF. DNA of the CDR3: TGTGCCAGCAGCTCCGTACTAGCGGAGGAGGGAGAGACCCAGTACTTC.

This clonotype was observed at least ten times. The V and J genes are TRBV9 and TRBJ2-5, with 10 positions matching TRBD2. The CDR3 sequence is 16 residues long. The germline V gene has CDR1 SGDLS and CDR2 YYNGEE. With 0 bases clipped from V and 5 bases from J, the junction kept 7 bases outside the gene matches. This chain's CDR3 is CASSVDPSGSRETQYF. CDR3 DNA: TGTGCCAGCAGCGTAGATCCTAGCGGGAGTCGTGAGACCCAGTACTTC.

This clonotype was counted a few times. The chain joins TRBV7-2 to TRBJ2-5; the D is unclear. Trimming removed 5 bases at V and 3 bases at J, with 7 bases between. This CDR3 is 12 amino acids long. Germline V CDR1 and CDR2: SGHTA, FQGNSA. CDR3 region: CASSQPKETQYF. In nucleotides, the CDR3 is TGTGCCAGCAGCCAACCTAAAGAGACCCAGTACTTC.

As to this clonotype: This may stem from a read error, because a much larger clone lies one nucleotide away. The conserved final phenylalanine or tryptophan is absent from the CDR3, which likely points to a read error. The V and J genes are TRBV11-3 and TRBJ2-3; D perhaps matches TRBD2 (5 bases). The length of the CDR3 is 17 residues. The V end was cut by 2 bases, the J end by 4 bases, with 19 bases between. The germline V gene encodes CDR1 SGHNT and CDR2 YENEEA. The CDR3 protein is CASSLPGSGSGSDTQYY. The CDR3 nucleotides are TGTGCCAGCAGCTTACCTGGTAGTGGGAGTGGTTCAGATACGCAGTATTAT.

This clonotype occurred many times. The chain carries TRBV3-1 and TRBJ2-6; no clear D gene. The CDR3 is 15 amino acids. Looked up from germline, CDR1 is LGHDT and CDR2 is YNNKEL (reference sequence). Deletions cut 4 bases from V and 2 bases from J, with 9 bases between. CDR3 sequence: CASSLGTPGANVLTF. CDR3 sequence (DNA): TGTGCCAGCAGCCTCGGAACCCCTGGGGCCAACGTCCTGACTTTC. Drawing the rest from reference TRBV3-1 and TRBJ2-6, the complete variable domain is DTAVSQTPKYLVTQMGNDKSIKCEQNLGHDTMYWYKQDSKKFLKIMFSYNNKELIINETVPNRFSPKSPDKAHLNLHINSLELGDSAVYFCASSLGTPGANVLTFGAGSRLTVL.

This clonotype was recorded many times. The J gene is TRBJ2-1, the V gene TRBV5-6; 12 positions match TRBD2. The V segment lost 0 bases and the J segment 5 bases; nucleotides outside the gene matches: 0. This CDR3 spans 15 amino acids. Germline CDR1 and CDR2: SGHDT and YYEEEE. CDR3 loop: CASSLGLAGDNEQFF. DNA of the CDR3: TGTGCCAGCAGCTTGGGACTAGCGGGAGACAATGAGCAGTTCTTC. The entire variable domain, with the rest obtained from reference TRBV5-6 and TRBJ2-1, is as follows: DAGVTQSPTHLIKTRGQQVTLRCSPKSGHDTVSWYQQALGQGPQFIFQYYEEEERQRGNFPDRFSGHQFPNYSSELNVNALLLGDSALYLCASSLGLAGDNEQFFGPGTRLTVL.

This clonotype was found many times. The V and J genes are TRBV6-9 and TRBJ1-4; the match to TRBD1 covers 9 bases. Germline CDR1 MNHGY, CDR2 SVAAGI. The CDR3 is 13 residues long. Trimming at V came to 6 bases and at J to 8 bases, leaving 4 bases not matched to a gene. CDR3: CASRNRGLEKLFF. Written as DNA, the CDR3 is TGTGCCAGCAGAAACAGGGGGCTCGAAAAACTGTTTTTT.

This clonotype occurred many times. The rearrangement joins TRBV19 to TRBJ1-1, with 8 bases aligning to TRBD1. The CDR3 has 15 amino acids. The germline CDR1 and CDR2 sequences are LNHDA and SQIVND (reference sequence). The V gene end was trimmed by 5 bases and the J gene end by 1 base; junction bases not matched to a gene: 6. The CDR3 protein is CASSFQDRANTEAFF. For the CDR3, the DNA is TGTGCCAGTAGTTTCCAGGACAGGGCGAACACTGAAGCTTTCTTT.

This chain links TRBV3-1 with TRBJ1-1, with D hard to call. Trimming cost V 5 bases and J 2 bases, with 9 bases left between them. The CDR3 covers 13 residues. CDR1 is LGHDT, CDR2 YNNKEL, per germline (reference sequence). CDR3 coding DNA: TGTGCCAGCAGCGATACCTTTAACACTGAAGCTTTCTTT. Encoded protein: CASSDTFNTEAFF.

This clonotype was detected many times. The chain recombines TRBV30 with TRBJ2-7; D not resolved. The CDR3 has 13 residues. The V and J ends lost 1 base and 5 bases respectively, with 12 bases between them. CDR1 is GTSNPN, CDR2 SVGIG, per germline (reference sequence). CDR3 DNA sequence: TGTGCCTGGAGTGGTGGCCCACCCCACGAGCAGTACGTC. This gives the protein CAWSGGPPHEQYV.

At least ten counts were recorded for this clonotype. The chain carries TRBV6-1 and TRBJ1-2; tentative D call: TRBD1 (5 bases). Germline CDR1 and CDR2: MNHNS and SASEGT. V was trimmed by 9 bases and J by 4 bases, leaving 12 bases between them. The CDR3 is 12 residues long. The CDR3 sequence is CARRDSGYGYTF. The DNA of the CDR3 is TGTGCCAGAAGAGACAGCGGCTATGGCTACACCTTC.

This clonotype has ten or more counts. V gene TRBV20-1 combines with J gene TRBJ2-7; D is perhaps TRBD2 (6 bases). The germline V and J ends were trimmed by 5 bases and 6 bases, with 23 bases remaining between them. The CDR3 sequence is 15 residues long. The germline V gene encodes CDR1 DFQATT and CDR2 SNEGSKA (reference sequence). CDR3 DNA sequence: TGCAGTGCTGGACGAATTAGCGGACCCCAAGGCGAGCAGTACTTC. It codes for CSAGRISGPQGEQYF.

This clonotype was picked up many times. The CDR3 reads CASSRSGTGRWAGELFF. CDR3 nucleotide sequence: TGTGCCAGCAGCCGATCCGGGACAGGAAGATGGGCCGGGGAGCTGTTTTTT. This chain uses TRBV12-3 or TRBV12-4 with TRBJ2-2; 8 bases agree with TRBD1. The trim removed 6 bases at V and 6 bases at J, leaving 15 bases unmatched. CDR3 length equals 17 residues.

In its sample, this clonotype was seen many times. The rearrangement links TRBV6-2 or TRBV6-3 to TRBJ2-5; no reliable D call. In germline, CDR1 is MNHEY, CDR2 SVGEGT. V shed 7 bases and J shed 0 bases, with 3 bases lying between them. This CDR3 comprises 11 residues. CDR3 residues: CASNHQETQYF. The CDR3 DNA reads TGTGCCAGCAATCACCAAGAGACCCAGTACTTC.

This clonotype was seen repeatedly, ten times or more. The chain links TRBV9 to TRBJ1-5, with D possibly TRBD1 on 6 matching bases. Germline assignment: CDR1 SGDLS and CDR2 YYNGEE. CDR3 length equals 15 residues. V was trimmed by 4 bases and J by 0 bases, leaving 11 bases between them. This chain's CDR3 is CASSPGTLSNQPQHF. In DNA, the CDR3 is TGTGCCAGCAGCCCCGGGACACTTAGCAATCAGCCCCAGCATTTT.